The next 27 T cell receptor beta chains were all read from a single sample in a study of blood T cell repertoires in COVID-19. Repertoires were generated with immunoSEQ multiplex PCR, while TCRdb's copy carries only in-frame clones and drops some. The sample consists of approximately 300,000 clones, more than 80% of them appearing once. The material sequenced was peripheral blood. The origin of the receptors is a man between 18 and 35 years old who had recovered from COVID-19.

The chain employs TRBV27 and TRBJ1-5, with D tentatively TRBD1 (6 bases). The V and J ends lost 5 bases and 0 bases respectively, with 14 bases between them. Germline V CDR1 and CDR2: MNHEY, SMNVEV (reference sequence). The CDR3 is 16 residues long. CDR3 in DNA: TGTGCCAGCAGTCCTCGGACAGTTTATAGCAATCAGCCCCAGCATTTT. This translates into CASSPRTVYSNQPQHF.

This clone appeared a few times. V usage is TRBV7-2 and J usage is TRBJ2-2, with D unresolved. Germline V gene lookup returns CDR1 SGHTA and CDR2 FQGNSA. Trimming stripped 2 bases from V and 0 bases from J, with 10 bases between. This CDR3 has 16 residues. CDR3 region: CASSLYNGPNTGELFF. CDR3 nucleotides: TGTGCCAGCAGCTTATATAACGGTCCGAACACCGGGGAGCTGTTTTTT.

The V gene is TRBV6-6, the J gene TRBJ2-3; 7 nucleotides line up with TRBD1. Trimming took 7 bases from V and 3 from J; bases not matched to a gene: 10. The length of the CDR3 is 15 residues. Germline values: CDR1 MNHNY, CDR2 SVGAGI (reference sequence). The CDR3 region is CASTNRAGGTDTQYF. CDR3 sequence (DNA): TGTGCCAGCACCAACCGGGCAGGGGGTACAGATACGCAGTATTTT.

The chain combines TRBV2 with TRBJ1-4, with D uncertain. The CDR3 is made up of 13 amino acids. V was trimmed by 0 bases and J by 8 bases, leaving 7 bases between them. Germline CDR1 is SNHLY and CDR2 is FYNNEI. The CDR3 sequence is CASSEARVEKLFF. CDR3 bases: TGTGCCAGCAGTGAAGCGAGGGTGGAAAAACTGTTTTTT.

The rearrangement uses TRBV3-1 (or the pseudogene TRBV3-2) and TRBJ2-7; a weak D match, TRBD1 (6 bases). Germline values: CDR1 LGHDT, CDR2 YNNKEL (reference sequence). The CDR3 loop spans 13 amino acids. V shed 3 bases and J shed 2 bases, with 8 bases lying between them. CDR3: CASSQGATYEQYF. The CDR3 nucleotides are TGTGCCAGCAGCCAGGGGGCGACCTACGAGCAGTACTTC.

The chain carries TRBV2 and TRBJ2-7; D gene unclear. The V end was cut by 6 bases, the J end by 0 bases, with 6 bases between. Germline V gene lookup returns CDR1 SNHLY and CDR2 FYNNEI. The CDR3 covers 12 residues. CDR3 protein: CASSSYSYEQYF. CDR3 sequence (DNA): TGTGCCAGCAGCTCCTACTCCTACGAGCAGTACTTC.

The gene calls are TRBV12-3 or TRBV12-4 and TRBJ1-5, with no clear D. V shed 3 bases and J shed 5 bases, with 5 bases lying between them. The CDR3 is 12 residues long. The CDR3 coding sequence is TGTGCCAGCAGTTTTGCGGATCAGCCCCAGCATTTT. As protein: CASSFADQPQHF.

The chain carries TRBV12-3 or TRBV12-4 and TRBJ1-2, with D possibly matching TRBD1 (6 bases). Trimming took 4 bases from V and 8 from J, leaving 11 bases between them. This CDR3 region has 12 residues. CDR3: CASSYRDGGYTF. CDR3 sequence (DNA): TGTGCCAGCAGTTACAGGGACGGGGGCTACACCTTC.

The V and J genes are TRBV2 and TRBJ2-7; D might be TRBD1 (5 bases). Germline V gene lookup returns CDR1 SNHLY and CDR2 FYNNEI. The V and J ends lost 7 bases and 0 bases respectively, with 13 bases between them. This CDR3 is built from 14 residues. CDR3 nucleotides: TGTGCCAGCAAGTTTCTACAGGCCTCCTACGAGCAGTACTTC. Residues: CASKFLQASYEQYF.

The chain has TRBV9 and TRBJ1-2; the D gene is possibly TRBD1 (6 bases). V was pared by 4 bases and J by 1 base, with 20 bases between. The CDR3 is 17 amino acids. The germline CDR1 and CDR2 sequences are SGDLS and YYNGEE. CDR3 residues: CASSKGDTTMFNYGYTF. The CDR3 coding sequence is TGTGCCAGCAGCAAGGGGGACACCACGATGTTTAACTATGGCTACACCTTC.

This chain's CDR3 is CASRDRAYEQYF. In DNA form, the CDR3 reads TGTGCCAGCAGGGACAGGGCCTACGAGCAGTACTTC. The gene calls are TRBV27 and TRBJ2-7; 8 bases are a match to TRBD1. With V trimmed by 6 bases and J by 2 bases, 0 bases remained unmatched. Germline-derived CDR1 and CDR2 are MNHEY and SMNVEV (reference sequence). The CDR3 runs to 12 residues.

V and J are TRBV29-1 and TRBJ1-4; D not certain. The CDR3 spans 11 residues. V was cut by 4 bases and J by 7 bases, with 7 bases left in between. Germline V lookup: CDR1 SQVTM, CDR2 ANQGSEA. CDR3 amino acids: CSVGGGEKLFF. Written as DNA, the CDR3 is TGCAGCGTTGGGGGAGGTGAAAAACTGTTTTTT. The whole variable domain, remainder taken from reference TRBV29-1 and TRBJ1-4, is SAVISQKPSRDICQRGTSLTIQCQVDSQVTMMFWYRQQPGQSLTLIATANQGSEATYESGFVIDKFPISRPNLTFSTLTVSNMSPEDSSIYLCSVGGGEKLFFGSGTQLSVL.

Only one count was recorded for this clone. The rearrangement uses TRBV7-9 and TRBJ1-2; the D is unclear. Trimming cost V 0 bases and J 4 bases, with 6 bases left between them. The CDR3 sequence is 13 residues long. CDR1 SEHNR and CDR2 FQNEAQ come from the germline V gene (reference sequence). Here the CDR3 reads CASSLAESYGYTF. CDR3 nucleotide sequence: TGTGCCAGCAGCTTAGCAGAGAGCTATGGCTACACCTTC. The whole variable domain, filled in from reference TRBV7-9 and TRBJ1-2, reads DTGVSQNPRHKITKRGQNVTFRCDPISEHNRLYWYRQTLGQGPEFLTYFQNEAQLEKSRLLSDRFSAERPKGSFSTLEIQRTEQGDSAMYLCASSLAESYGYTFGSGTRLTVV.

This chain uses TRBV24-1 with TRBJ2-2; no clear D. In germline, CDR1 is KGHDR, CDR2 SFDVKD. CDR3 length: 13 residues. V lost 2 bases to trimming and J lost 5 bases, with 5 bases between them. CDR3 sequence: CATSDSKTGELFF. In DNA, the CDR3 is TGTGCCACCAGTGATTCCAAAACCGGGGAGCTGTTTTTT.

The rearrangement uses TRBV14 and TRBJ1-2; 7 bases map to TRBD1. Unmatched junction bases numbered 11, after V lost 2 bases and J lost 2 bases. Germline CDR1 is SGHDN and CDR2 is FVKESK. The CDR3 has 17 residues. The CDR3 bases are TGTGCCAGCAGCCAAAAAAGGTACCGGGACAGCAACTATGGCTACACCTTC. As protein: CASSQKRYRDSNYGYTF.

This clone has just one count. CDR3 DNA: TGCAGTGCTAGTTCGGTCTACAATGAGCAGTTCTTC. As protein: CSASSVYNEQFF. This chain links TRBV20-1 with TRBJ2-1; D remains ambiguous. The germline V gene encodes CDR1 DFQATT and CDR2 SNEGSKA (reference sequence). V lost 3 bases and J lost 3, with 6 bases in between. CDR3 length: 12 residues.

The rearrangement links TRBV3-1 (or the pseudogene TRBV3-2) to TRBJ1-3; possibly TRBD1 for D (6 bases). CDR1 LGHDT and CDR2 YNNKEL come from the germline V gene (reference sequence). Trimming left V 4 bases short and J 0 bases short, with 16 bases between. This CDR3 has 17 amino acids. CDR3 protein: CASSLRTANPSGNTIYF. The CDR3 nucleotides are TGTGCCAGCAGCCTACGGACAGCCAACCCCTCTGGAAACACCATATATTTT.

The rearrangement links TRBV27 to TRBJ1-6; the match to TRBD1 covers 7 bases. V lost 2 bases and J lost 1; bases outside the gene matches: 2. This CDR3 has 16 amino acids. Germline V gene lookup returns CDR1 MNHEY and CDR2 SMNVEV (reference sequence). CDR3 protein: CASSLRGPSYNSPLHF. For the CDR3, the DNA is TGTGCCAGCAGTTTAAGGGGGCCTTCCTATAATTCACCCCTCCACTTT.

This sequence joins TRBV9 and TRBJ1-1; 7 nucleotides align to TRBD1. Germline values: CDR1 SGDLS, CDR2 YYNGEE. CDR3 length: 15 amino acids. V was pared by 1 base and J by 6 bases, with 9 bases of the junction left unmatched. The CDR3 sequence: CASSVSPTGRAEAFF. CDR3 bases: TGTGCCAGCAGCGTATCCCCGACAGGGCGCGCTGAAGCTTTCTTT.

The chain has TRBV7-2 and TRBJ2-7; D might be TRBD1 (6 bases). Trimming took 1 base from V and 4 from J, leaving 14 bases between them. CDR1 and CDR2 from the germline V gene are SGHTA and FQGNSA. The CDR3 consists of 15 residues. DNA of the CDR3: TGTGCCAGCAGCTTAGTACAGGGTGCTGTATACGAGCAGTACTTC. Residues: CASSLVQGAVYEQYF.

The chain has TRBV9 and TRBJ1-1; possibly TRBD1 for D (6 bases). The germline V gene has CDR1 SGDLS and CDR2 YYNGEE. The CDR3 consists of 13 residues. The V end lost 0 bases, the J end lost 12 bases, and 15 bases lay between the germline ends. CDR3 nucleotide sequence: TGTGCCAGCAGCGTAGAGTTGTCAGGGGCCCCTTTCTTT. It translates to CASSVELSGAPFF.

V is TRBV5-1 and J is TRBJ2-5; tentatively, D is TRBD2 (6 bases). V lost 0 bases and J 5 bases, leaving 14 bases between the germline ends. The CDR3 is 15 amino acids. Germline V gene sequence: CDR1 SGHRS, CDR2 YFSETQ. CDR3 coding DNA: TGCGCCAGCAGCTTGGACAGCGGGTGGGGGGAGACCCAGTACTTC. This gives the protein CASSLDSGWGETQYF.

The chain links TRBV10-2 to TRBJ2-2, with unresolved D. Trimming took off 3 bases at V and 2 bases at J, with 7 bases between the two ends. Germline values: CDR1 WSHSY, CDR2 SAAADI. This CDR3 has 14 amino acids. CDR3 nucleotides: TGCGCCAGCAGTGATGAGCTTAACACCGGGGAGCTGTTTTTT. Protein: CASSDELNTGELFF.

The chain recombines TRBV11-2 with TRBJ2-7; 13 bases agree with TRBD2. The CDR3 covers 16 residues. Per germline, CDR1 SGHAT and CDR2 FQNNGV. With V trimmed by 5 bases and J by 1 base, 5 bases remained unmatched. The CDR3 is CASSPRTSGSSYEQYF. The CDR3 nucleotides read TGTGCCAGCAGCCCTCGGACTAGCGGGAGTTCCTACGAGCAGTACTTC.

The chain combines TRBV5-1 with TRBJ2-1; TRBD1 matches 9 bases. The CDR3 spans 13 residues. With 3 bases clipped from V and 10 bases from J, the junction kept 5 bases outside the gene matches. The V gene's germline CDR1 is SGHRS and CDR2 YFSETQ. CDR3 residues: CASSWDRVNEQFF. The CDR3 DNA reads TGCGCCAGCAGCTGGGACAGGGTAAACGAGCAGTTCTTC.

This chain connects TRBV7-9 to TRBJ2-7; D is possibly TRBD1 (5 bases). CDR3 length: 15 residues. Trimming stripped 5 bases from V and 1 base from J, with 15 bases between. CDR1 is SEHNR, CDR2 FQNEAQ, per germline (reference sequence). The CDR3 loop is CASSLSPQGSYEQYF. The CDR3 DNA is TGTGCCAGCAGCCTTAGCCCCCAGGGTTCCTACGAGCAGTACTTC.

This chain's CDR3 is CASSPKGRGAIGANVLTF. For the CDR3, the DNA is TGTGCCAGCAGCCCTAAGGGGCGGGGAGCAATCGGGGCCAACGTCCTGACTTTC. This chain connects TRBV6-2 or TRBV6-3 to TRBJ2-6; a weak D match, TRBD2 (6 bases). Germline V gives CDR1 MNHEY, CDR2 SVGEGT. The ends were cut back, 6 bases at V and 4 bases at J, with 22 bases in the middle. The length of the CDR3 is 18 residues.